Sequencing of this T cell receptor beta chain was carried out in a study of identifying expanded T cells in peripheral blood. As for this clone: Antigen unknown.

Findings and caveats of the study: Clone count variance between two-week samples rose with total template count.

Collection occurred without any documented infections or immune events in donors. Sequenced by immunoSEQ multiplex PCR; TCRdb stores in-frame clones only, minus some. The sample comprises around 78,000 clones, 70% to 90% of which are singletons, and about 17% rests with the top ten. Input material: blood. The clonotype was recovered from a person aged 18-70 years in good health.

The CDR3 DNA reads as TGTGCCAGCAGGAAATCACAGGGGGTGGATCAGCCCCAGCATTTT. Its protein product is CASRKSQGVDQPQHF. The chain has TRBV28 and TRBJ1-5; TRBD1 matches at 8 bases. The CDR3 has 15 residues. Germline-derived CDR1 and CDR2 are MDHEN and SYDVKM. With 6 bases clipped from V and 5 bases from J, the junction kept 9 bases outside the gene matches.